The 17 T cell receptor beta chains in this list originate from one sample, sequenced in a study of Graves' ophthalmopathy and Graves' hyperthyroidism. RNA transcripts yielded amplified TCR beta CDR3 regions. RT-PCR in the first round used HTBI primers; a second-round multiplex PCR followed. Each CDR3 protein gets one entry after TCRdb re-called the multiplex PCR reads with MiXCR. The data contain around 1,200,000 distinct CDR3 sequences, 35% to 40% of them singletons. The sample was peripheral blood or thyroid tissue (not recorded which). Receptors originate from an adult man with Graves' hyperthyroidism.

The chain links TRBV30 to TRBJ1-5; D perhaps matches TRBD1 (5 bases). CDR3 length: 14 residues. CDR1 is GTSNPN and CDR2 is SVGIG in the germline V gene (reference sequence). V lost 1 base to trimming and J lost 7 bases, with 14 bases between them. The CDR3, as DNA: TGTGCCTGGAGTGCCGCCATCCAGGGACAGCCCCAGCATTTT. Its translation: CAWSAAIQGQPQHF.

The chain links TRBV7-2 to TRBJ1-4, with D perhaps matching TRBD1 (5 bases). V was shortened by 8 bases and J by 7 bases, with 23 bases between the two germline ends. The CDR3 covers 16 residues. Germline values: CDR1 SGHTA, CDR2 FQGNSA. Here the CDR3 reads CASWWGETLGAEKLFF. CDR3 in DNA: TGTGCCAGCTGGTGGGGGGAGACCCTCGGGGCTGAAAAACTGTTTTTT.

CDR3 region: CASSEGTYNEQFF. The CDR3 DNA follows: TGTGCCAGCAGTGAAGGCACCTACAATGAGCAGTTCTTC. This rearrangement joins TRBV2 to TRBJ2-1, with D hard to call. The CDR3 is 13 residues long. CDR1 and CDR2 from the germline V gene are SNHLY and FYNNEI. V shed 1 base and J shed 2 bases, with 3 bases lying between them.

This clonotype has ten or more counts. The CDR3 bases are TGTGCCAGCAGCTTAGGGCCCAGGAGGGCGCAAAGCAATCAGCCCCAGCATTTT. It specifies CASSLGPRRAQSNQPQHF. This chain joins TRBV7-3 and TRBJ1-5; no definite D call. Germline-derived CDR1 and CDR2 are SGHTA and FQGTGA. The V and J ends lost 2 bases and 1 base respectively, with 18 bases between them. The CDR3 runs to 18 residues.

This clonotype was counted at least ten times. The J gene is TRBJ2-5, the V gene TRBV7-3, with 7 bases matching TRBD2. The junction had 3 bases not matched to a gene; V was cut back by 3 bases and J by 2 bases. The germline CDR1 and CDR2 sequences are SGHTA and FQGTGA. The CDR3 runs 14 residues. The CDR3, as DNA: TGTGCCAGCAGCTTGGGGGGGAGGCAAGAGACCCAGTACTTC. This codes for CASSLGGRQETQYF.

Ten or more counts support this clonotype. This chain joins TRBV12-3 or TRBV12-4 and TRBJ2-5; a possible D gene is TRBD2 (7 bases). V was pared by 7 bases and J by 5 bases, with 17 bases between. The CDR3 is made up of 14 amino acids. As DNA, the CDR3 is TGTGCCAGCACCGCAGAGGGGGGGCTGGAGACCCAGTACTTC. Residues: CASTAEGGLETQYF.

A remark on this clonotype: This CDR3 fails to terminate in the conserved phenylalanine or tryptophan, so it likely reflects a read error. The V and J genes are TRBV16 and TRBJ1-4; D ambiguous. Germline CDR1 KGHSY, CDR2 FQNENV. The length of the CDR3 is 16 residues. V lost 0 bases, J lost 0 bases, and 8 bases lay in between. DNA of the CDR3: TGTGCCAGCAGCCAATCGATGGGAGCAACTAATGAAAAACTGTTTTCT. This gives the protein CASSQSMGATNEKLFS.

This clonotype was seen only a few times. The V gene is TRBV9, the J gene TRBJ1-6; D is unresolved. Germline lookup yields CDR1 SGDLS and CDR2 YYNGEE. V lost 3 bases to trimming and J lost 7 bases, with 5 bases between them. This CDR3 comprises 12 residues. CDR3 nucleotide sequence: TGTGCCAGCAGCGGCAGGAATTCACCCCTCCACTTT. Amino acid sequence: CASSGRNSPLHF.

The chain uses TRBV7-9 and TRBJ1-2; tentatively, D is TRBD1 (6 bases). Germline loops: CDR1 SEHNR, CDR2 FQNEAQ (reference sequence). The ends were cut back, 5 bases at V and 7 bases at J, with 17 bases in the middle. The CDR3 covers 14 residues. CDR3 nucleotide sequence: TGTGCCAGCAGCCCATCTTCGGGACACTCTGGCTACACCTTC. This translates into CASSPSSGHSGYTF.

The V and J genes are TRBV24-1 and TRBJ1-2; D unclear. Germline assignment: CDR1 KGHDR and CDR2 SFDVKD. The V gene lost 5 bases and the J gene lost 0 bases, with 15 bases spanning the gap. There are 16 residues in the CDR3. CDR3 coding DNA: TGTGCCACCAGTGCCCCCGGTGCGGGATCTAACTATGGCTACACCTTC. Its protein is CATSAPGAGSNYGYTF.

This chain connects TRBV3-1 to TRBJ1-1; D call uncertain. CDR1 and CDR2 from the germline V gene are LGHDT and YNNKEL (reference sequence). The CDR3 sequence is 14 residues long. The V and J ends lost 3 bases and 5 bases respectively, with 13 bases between them. CDR3 loop: CASSHQRPGTEAFF. Here the CDR3 DNA reads TGTGCCAGCAGCCACCAACGGCCTGGGACTGAAGCTTTCTTT.

This chain joins TRBV7-9 and TRBJ2-5; 12 bases align to TRBD1. From germline, CDR1 is SEHNR and CDR2 FQNEAQ (reference sequence). CDR3 length: 16 residues. J was trimmed by 2 bases and V by 6 bases; bases with no gene match: 7. Written as DNA, the CDR3 is TGTGCCAGCAGAGCCGGGACAGGGGGCCGACAAGAGACCCAGTACTTC. Amino acids: CASRAGTGGRQETQYF. Full variable domain (missing parts from reference TRBV7-9 and TRBJ2-5): DTGVSQNPRHKITKRGQNVTFRCDPISEHNRLYWYRQTLGQGPEFLTYFQNEAQLEKSRLLSDRFSAERPKGSFSTLEIQRTEQGDSAMYLCASRAGTGGRQETQYFGPGTRLLVL.

A note on this clonotype: Compared with germline, one end of the junction differs, possibly owing to a read error. The chain combines TRBV20-1 with TRBJ2-5; TRBD2 agrees at 11 bases. Germline V lookup: CDR1 DFQATT, CDR2 SNEGSKA (reference sequence). The CDR3 runs 15 residues. The DNA for the CDR3 is TGCGGTGCTAGAGGTCTAGCGGGAGGCCAAGAGACCCAGTACTTC. Amino acids: CGARGLAGGQETQYF.

The table lists this clonotype with a few counts. The rearrangement links TRBV30 to TRBJ1-1, with no clear D. The V gene's germline CDR1 is GTSNPN and CDR2 SVGIG (reference sequence). The CDR3 length is 15 residues. Trimming pared 1 base from V and 2 bases from J, leaving 14 bases between. CDR3 DNA: TGTGCCTGGAGTGGGTCGTACGGGTTAAACACTGAAGCTTTCTTT. Its protein product is CAWSGSYGLNTEAFF.

This clonotype appeared a few times. The chain employs TRBV3-1 and TRBJ2-7; no firm D call. The CDR3 has 13 residues. Trimming pared 0 bases from V and 7 bases from J, leaving 10 bases between. The V gene's germline CDR1 is LGHDT and CDR2 YNNKEL (reference sequence). CDR3 in DNA: TGTGCCAGCAGCCAAGATGTGAGTGGTGAGCAGTACTTC. This encodes CASSQDVSGEQYF.

This clonotype was observed at least ten times. The chain links TRBV25-1 to TRBJ1-1; TRBD1 matches 7 bases. The CDR3 length is 14 residues. Germline values: CDR1 MGHDK, CDR2 SYGVNS. After removal of 6 bases from V and 4 bases from J, the junction contained 8 bases not matched to a gene. CDR3 region: CASRETGRLTEAFF. CDR3 coding DNA: TGTGCCAGCAGAGAGACAGGGCGACTCACTGAAGCTTTCTTT.

This clonotype came up a few times. The chain uses TRBV6-5 and TRBJ1-1; D call uncertain. There are 16 residues in the CDR3. Germline V CDR1 and CDR2: MNHEY, SVGAGI. Trimming pared 6 bases from V and 0 bases from J, leaving 17 bases between. The CDR3 DNA is TGTGCCAGCAGCTTAGCTTATGGCCAGGTGAACACTGAAGCTTTCTTT. Residues: CASSLAYGQVNTEAFF.